The present TCR beta chain was sequenced within a study of T-cell memory formation after mild COVID-19. Overall study: TCR clusters mostly belonged to single donors.

Note on this clonotype: The antigen remains undetermined.

Looked up from germline, CDR1 is SGHVS and CDR2 is FNYEAQ. The CDR3 sequence is 14 residues long. Trimming shortened V by 0 bases and J by 3 bases, and 6 bases separated the two germline ends. Regarding the study as a whole: CD4+ contracting clones lay mainly in CM and EM, CD8+ ones in EMRA.

TCRdb itself ran the 5' RACE reads through MiXCR, one entry per CDR3 protein. The repertoire holds fewer than 600,000 distinct CDR3 sequences, with approximately 21% as singletons. This TCR was sampled from an adult woman who had mild COVID-19 (a few samples of this study predate the infection). Cell type and time point are not known. Sequenced input: PBMCs or a T cell subset sorted from them (not recorded which). This chain uses TRBV7-6 with TRBJ1-5; no clear D. CDR3 residues: CASSLAGHNQPQHF. In DNA, the CDR3 is TGTGCCAGCAGCTTAGCAGGGCACAATCAGCCCCAGCATTTT.